The present TCR beta chain was sequenced within a study of blood T cell repertoires in COVID-19. This table comes from immunoSEQ multiplex PCR, and its TCRdb copy is limited to in-frame clones, with some not included. The sample yields about 260,000 clones, around 90% seen once. This receptor was identified in a woman in her 70s with COVID-19, enrolled during active disease. Sequenced material: peripheral blood.

In DNA, the CDR3 is TGTGCCAGCAGCCCAGAAAGAGGCCGAAGGGGTGAGCAGTTCTTC. Protein product: CASSPERGRRGEQFF. The chain couples TRBV7-2 to TRBJ2-1, with a tentative D call TRBD1 (5 bases). Trimming removed 5 bases from V and 9 bases from J, with 20 bases in between. CDR1 is SGHTA and CDR2 is FQGNSA in the germline V gene. The CDR3 contains 15 residues.